This T cell receptor beta chain originates from a study of T cell changes during pregnancy in multiple sclerosis. Only in-frame clones appear in the TCRdb table, and some are missing; sequencing was by immunoSEQ multiplex PCR. The table shows approximately 68,000 clones, with roughly 90% occurring only once. Trimming shortened V by 1 base and J by 0 bases, and 11 bases separated the two germline ends. Germline CDR1 and CDR2: SGHDT and YYEEEE. The CDR3 extends over 16 amino acids. The source was peripheral blood, collected in the second trimester of pregnancy. The TCR comes from a female donor with multiple sclerosis, enrolled in a pregnancy study. The chain employs TRBV5-6 and TRBJ1-3; a weak D match, TRBD1 (6 bases). The CDR3 is CASSLPQGTSGNTIYF. In nucleotides, the CDR3 is TGTGCCAGCAGCTTGCCCCAGGGGACCTCTGGAAACACCATATATTTT. The complete variable domain, with remaining parts taken from reference TRBV5-6 and TRBJ1-3, reads DAGVTQSPTHLIKTRGQQVTLRCSPKSGHDTVSWYQQALGQGPQFIFQYYEEEERQRGNFPDRFSGHQFPNYSSELNVNALLLGDSALYLCASSLPQGTSGNTIYFGEGSWLTVV.